This entry concerns a single T cell receptor (beta chain). These data come from a study of breast tumors, draining lymph nodes, adjacent tissues. In TCRdb, the multiplex PCR reads were re-called with MiXCR into one record per CDR3 protein. The sample has over 150,000 distinct CDR3 sequences; approximately 30% are singletons. Axillary draining lymph nodes of breast cancer patients supplied the node samples. CDR1 is DFQATT and CDR2 is SNEGSKA in the germline V gene (reference sequence). V lost 1 base, J lost 6 bases, and 18 bases lay in between. The CDR3 consists of 15 residues. Sequencing was performed on axillary lymph node tissue. This chain connects TRBV20-1 to TRBJ1-1; D unclear. This TCR came from a female donor with breast cancer. Some clones in this sample may be carry-over from other donors' samples. The CDR3 DNA is TGCAGTGCTAGAGTACAGACGGGGTTTAACGCTGAAGCTTTCTTT. It encodes CSARVQTGFNAEAFF.